Listed here are 19 T cell receptor beta chains from one sample, sequenced in a study of blood T cell repertoires in COVID-19 (dated by TCRdb to 2020 to 2021). The library was generated by the immunoSEQ multiplex PCR assay. Here the immuneACCESS table is served through TCRdb, limited to in-frame sequences with V and J called. Missing clones are a known gap in these copies; in checked studies unresolved V genes cover under half, and the rest lacks a known reason. For this sample the table gives roughly 240,000 clones, of which roughly 89% were detected only once. The ten top clones hold 2.6% of the sample. Sequencing used PBMCs or T cells enriched from blood (not recorded which). The receptor source for this set is a young woman with acute COVID-19.

This chain connects TRBV18 to TRBJ1-2, with 8 bases matching TRBD1. The V segment lost 3 bases and the J segment 8 bases; nucleotides outside the gene matches: 2. Germline assignment: CDR1 KGHSH and CDR2 LQKENI. This CDR3 has 12 residues. Here the CDR3 reads CASSPTGEGYTF. In DNA, the CDR3 is TGTGCCAGCTCACCGACAGGGGAGGGCTACACCTTC.

The chain recombines TRBV5-1 with TRBJ2-1; D unresolved. The CDR3 covers 14 residues. Germline CDR1 reads SGHRS; CDR2 reads YFSETQ. Trimming left V 6 bases short and J 7 bases short, with 17 bases between. CDR3 coding DNA: TGCGCCAGCACCACAAACTACCCTGGGAATGAGCAGTTCTTC. Amino acid sequence: CASTTNYPGNEQFF.

The chain joins TRBV5-1 to TRBJ1-6, with 9 positions matching TRBD1. V lost 3 bases to trimming and J lost 5 bases; unmatched junction nucleotides: 12. This CDR3 region has 18 residues. CDR1 and CDR2 from the germline V gene are SGHRS and YFSETQ. CDR3 DNA: TGCGCCAGCAGCTGGGAGCACAGGGGGCGCGGAAATAATTCACCCCTCCACTTT. Residues: CASSWEHRGRGNNSPLHF.

V gene TRBV18 combines with J gene TRBJ1-2; D not certain. CDR3 length: 12 residues. Trimming cost V 4 bases and J 13 bases, with 16 bases left between them. The germline V gene has CDR1 KGHSH and CDR2 LQKENI. The CDR3, as DNA: TGTGCCAGCTCACGCGAGAGCGGGCGCTCCACCTTC. Its translation: CASSRESGRSTF. The full variable domain, its missing parts supplied by reference TRBV18 and TRBJ1-2, is NAGVMQNPRHLVRRRGQEARLRCSPMKGHSHVYWYRQLPEEGLKFMVYLQKENIIDESGMPKERFSAEFPKEGPSILRIQQVVRGDSAAYFCASSRESGRSTFGSGTRLTVV.

This clone is a singleton in its sample. The chain carries TRBV12-5 and TRBJ2-5, with 8 bases fitting TRBD2. Germline CDR1 and CDR2: LGHNT and FRNRAP. V lost 3 bases, J lost 2 bases, and 2 bases stayed unmatched. The CDR3 extends over 14 amino acids. CDR3 in DNA: TGTGCTAGTGGTTTACTAGCGGAGCAAGAGACCCAGTACTTC. Protein: CASGLLAEQETQYF.

This sequence joins TRBV11-2 and TRBJ2-5, with 10 positions matching TRBD1. The ends lost 2 bases at V and 5 bases at J; junction bases unmatched: 8. Germline V gives CDR1 SGHAT, CDR2 FQNNGV. The CDR3 totals 16 residues. CDR3 coding DNA: TGTGCCAGCAGCTTATGGAGACAGGGGGCGGGGGAGACCCAGTACTTC. This encodes CASSLWRQGAGETQYF.

The chain is built from TRBV4-3 and TRBJ1-3; no reliable D call. The CDR3 runs to 17 residues. Trimming shortened V by 4 bases and J by 0 bases, and 16 bases separated the two germline ends. Germline loops: CDR1 LGHNA, CDR2 YSLEER. Here the CDR3 DNA reads TGCGCCAGCAGCCTAGACCGGGATCTCCGCTCTGGAAACACCATATATTTT. Its translation: CASSLDRDLRSGNTIYF.

This clone has only one observation. The V call is TRBV2, the J call TRBJ2-7; maybe TRBD1 (6 bases). Trimming left V 1 base short and J 3 bases short, with 10 bases between. The germline CDR1 and CDR2 sequences are SNHLY and FYNNEI. This CDR3 has 14 residues. The CDR3 sequence: CASSEGPGDYEQYF. Written as DNA, the CDR3 is TGTGCCAGCAGTGAAGGCCCAGGGGACTACGAGCAGTACTTC.

The chain employs TRBV5-5 and TRBJ2-3; TRBD2 matches 10 bases. The germline V gene has CDR1 SGHKS and CDR2 YYEKEE (reference sequence). With 3 bases clipped from V and 7 bases from J, the junction kept 17 bases outside the gene matches. This CDR3 spans 18 amino acids. CDR3 sequence: CASSSRWLAGVTTYTQYF. DNA for the CDR3: TGTGCCAGCAGCTCAAGGTGGCTAGCGGGGGTAACCACGTATACGCAGTATTTT.

J is TRBJ2-3 and V is TRBV6-4, with D hard to call. With 4 bases removed from V and 6 bases from J, the gap between germline ends came to 14 bases. The CDR3 has 14 residues. Germline V gene sequence: CDR1 MRHNA, CDR2 SNTAGT. CDR3 nucleotide sequence: TGTGCCAGCAGTGCGGAGCCCGAACTTGATACGCAGTATTTT. Its translation is CASSAEPELDTQYF.

The chain couples TRBV7-9 to TRBJ2-2, with 7 bases aligning to TRBD2. V was clipped by 8 bases and J by 1 base; unmatched bases: 4. Germline loops: CDR1 SEHNR, CDR2 FQNEAQ (reference sequence). The CDR3 totals 14 residues. The CDR3 spells CASGQRGNTGELFF. The CDR3 DNA sequence: TGTGCCAGCGGGCAGCGGGGGAACACCGGGGAGCTGTTTTTT.

The J gene is TRBJ1-2, the V gene TRBV18; D ambiguous. V lost 0 bases and J lost 4, with 12 bases in between. This CDR3 spans 15 amino acids. The germline V gene encodes CDR1 KGHSH and CDR2 LQKENI. CDR3 protein: CASSPPMEGIYGYTF. CDR3 in DNA: TGTGCCAGCTCACCACCCATGGAGGGAATCTATGGCTACACCTTC.

V and J are TRBV6-5 and TRBJ1-2, with a weak D call TRBD1 (6 bases). This CDR3 spans 13 amino acids. Between the trimmed V and J ends, which lost 7 bases and 2 bases, there was a span of 11 bases. Germline CDR1 is MNHEY and CDR2 is SVGAGI. As DNA, the CDR3 is TGTGCCAGCACCTACAGGGAGAACTATGGCTACACCTTC. It specifies CASTYRENYGYTF.

This chain joins TRBV4-3 and TRBJ2-5, with 14 bases aligning to TRBD2. The CDR3 runs 17 residues. Losses at the gene ends were 1 base for V and 7 bases for J; bases not matched to a gene: 8. Germline CDR1 and CDR2: LGHNA and YSLEER. The CDR3 protein is CASSQGLAGGPGATQYF. CDR3 nucleotides: TGCGCCAGCAGCCAAGGACTAGCGGGGGGGCCGGGAGCGACCCAGTACTTC.

CDR3 loop: CASSVDRGETQYF. CDR3 in DNA: TGCGCCAGCAGCGTCGACCGGGGGGAGACCCAGTACTTC. The rearrangement joins TRBV4-3 to TRBJ2-5; D is possibly TRBD2 (6 bases). The CDR3 has 13 residues. CDR1 is LGHNA, CDR2 YSLEER, per germline. Trimming removed 5 bases at V and 5 bases at J, with 12 bases between.

The V call is TRBV5-1, the J call TRBJ1-1; 7 nucleotides line up with TRBD1. V shed 4 bases, J shed 1 base, and the junction held 1 base outside the gene matches. The CDR3 has 13 residues. Per the germline V gene, CDR1 is SGHRS and CDR2 is YFSETQ. In nucleotides, the CDR3 is TGCGCCAGCAGCAGGACAGGGAACACTGAAGCTTTCTTT. This translates into CASSRTGNTEAFF.

V and J are TRBV11-2 and TRBJ2-7; 9 bases agree with TRBD1. V trimming: 4 bases; J trimming: 7 bases; junction bases outside the gene matches: 2. The CDR3 is 12 residues long. Germline CDR1 SGHAT, CDR2 FQNNGV. The CDR3 DNA reads TGTGCCAGCAGCTCCGGGACAGGGGAGCAGTACTTC. This codes for CASSSGTGEQYF.

The genes are TRBV28 and TRBJ1-1; a possible D gene is TRBD1 (5 bases). Germline V gives CDR1 MDHEN, CDR2 SYDVKM. This CDR3 has 12 residues. V lost 4 bases and J lost 9, with 12 bases in between. This chain's CDR3 is CASSWGQNQAFF. CDR3 DNA: TGTGCCAGCAGTTGGGGCCAAAACCAAGCTTTCTTT.

CDR3 bases: TGTGCCAGCAGCGCGCGGGGAGGGGAGGTCCAGTACTTC. It translates to CASSARGGEVQYF. The chain uses TRBV12-3 or TRBV12-4 and TRBJ2-5; 7 nucleotides agree with TRBD2. With 6 bases clipped from V and 10 bases from J, the junction kept 11 bases outside the gene matches. The CDR3 covers 13 residues.